These T cell receptor beta chains were read from a single sample in a study of blood T cells in healthy people across ages. TCRdb fed the 5' RACE reads into MiXCR, producing one record per CDR3 protein. Of about 730,000 distinct CDR3 sequences listed, roughly 47% are singletons. Material for sequencing was blood. The receptors come from a woman aged 55-75 years in good health. CDR3s include the opening cysteine and the closing phenylalanine or tryptophan. D genes are given only for firm matches. Where a row states a size, it is once, few, many or the class of an expanded clone; other rows omit it.

clone_size: NA; d_call: NA; j_call: TRBJ2-7; v_call: TRBV14; cdr3_aa: CASSQSRGASYEQYF; cdr3_nt: TGTGCCAGCAGCCAATCCAGAGGGGCCTCCTACGAGCAGTACTTC
clone_size: few; d_call: NA; j_call: TRBJ1-5; v_call: TRBV20-1; cdr3_aa: CSGKDTGNQPQHF; cdr3_nt: TGCAGTGGTAAGGACACCGGGAATCAGCCCCAGCATTTT
clone_size: few; d_call: TRBD1; j_call: TRBJ2-6; v_call: TRBV27; cdr3_aa: CASSPHAKVQGAGANVLTF; cdr3_nt: TGTGCCAGCAGTCCACACGCAAAAGTACAGGGGGCTGGGGCCAACGTCCTGACTTTC
clone_size: NA; d_call: TRBD2; j_call: TRBJ2-2; v_call: TRBV10-1; cdr3_aa: CASSESGLAGDTGELFF; cdr3_nt: TGCGCCAGCAGTGAGTCTGGGCTAGCGGGGGACACCGGGGAGCTGTTTTTT
clone_size: many; d_call: TRBD1; j_call: TRBJ2-7; v_call: TRBV29-1; cdr3_aa: CSVPTGQGGAYEQYF; cdr3_nt: TGCAGCGTCCCTACTGGACAGGGGGGAGCCTACGAGCAGTACTTC
clone_size: once; d_call: TRBD1; j_call: TRBJ2-7; v_call: TRBV20-1; cdr3_aa: CSAPRVQGADEQYF; cdr3_nt: TGCAGTGCCCCGAGAGTACAGGGGGCGGACGAGCAGTACTTC
clone_size: NA; d_call: NA; j_call: TRBJ1-2; v_call: TRBV6-1; cdr3_aa: CASSSEVAGTGYGYTF; cdr3_nt: TGTGCCAGCAGTTCTGAAGTGGCAGGAACAGGATATGGCTACACCTTC
clone_size: few; d_call: NA; j_call: TRBJ2-2; v_call: TRBV20-1; cdr3_aa: CSARDLTGELFF; cdr3_nt: TGCAGTGCTAGAGACCTCACCGGGGAGCTGTTTTTT
clone_size: few; d_call: NA; j_call: TRBJ1-1; v_call: TRBV6-5; cdr3_aa: CASSQGMNTEAFF; cdr3_nt: TGTGCCAGCAGCCAGGGGATGAACACTGAAGCTTTCTTT
clone_size: few; d_call: NA; j_call: TRBJ2-5; v_call: TRBV9; cdr3_aa: CASNFEGTSSREQYF; cdr3_nt: TGTGCCAGCAACTTTGAAGGGACAAGTTCTAGAGAGCAGTACTTC
clone_size: many; d_call: NA; j_call: TRBJ2-5; v_call: TRBV20-1; cdr3_aa: CSARGPLQETQYF; cdr3_nt: TGCAGTGCCAGGGGACCACTCCAAGAGACCCAGTACTTC
clone_size: NA; d_call: NA; j_call: TRBJ2-7; v_call: TRBV6-1; cdr3_aa: CASSVGFEARAYEQYF; cdr3_nt: TGTGCCAGCAGTGTCGGGTTCGAGGCGCGAGCTTACGAGCAGTACTTC
clone_size: NA; d_call: NA; j_call: TRBJ2-2; v_call: TRBV12-3/TRBV12-4; cdr3_aa: CASSFRSASTGELFF; cdr3_nt: TGTGCCAGCAGTTTCCGGAGCGCATCCACCGGGGAGCTGTTTTTT
clone_size: NA; d_call: TRBD1; j_call: TRBJ1-4; v_call: TRBV4-3; cdr3_aa: CASSQETTGANEKLFF; cdr3_nt: TGCGCCAGCAGCCAAGAGACGACAGGGGCTAATGAAAAACTGTTTTTT
clone_size: NA; d_call: NA; j_call: TRBJ2-1; v_call: TRBV12-3/TRBV12-4; cdr3_aa: CASNYNNEQFF; cdr3_nt: TGTGCCAGCAACTACAACAATGAGCAGTTCTTC
clone_size: NA; d_call: NA; j_call: TRBJ1-1; v_call: TRBV6-6; cdr3_aa: CASNRVVQEGTEAFF; cdr3_nt: TGTGCCAGCAATCGGGTCGTACAGGAGGGGACTGAAGCTTTCTTT
clone_size: NA; d_call: NA; j_call: TRBJ2-7; v_call: TRBV7-6; cdr3_aa: CASSTLGRGPQYF; cdr3_nt: TGTGCCAGCAGCACCCTGGGCAGGGGACCGCAGTACTTC
clone_size: NA; d_call: TRBD1; j_call: TRBJ1-1; v_call: TRBV3-1; cdr3_aa: CASSQLQGTEAFF; cdr3_nt: TGTGCCAGCAGCCAATTACAGGGGACTGAAGCTTTCTTT
clone_size: NA; d_call: NA; j_call: TRBJ1-5; v_call: TRBV5-1; cdr3_aa: CASSLDRRYQPQHF; cdr3_nt: TGCGCCAGCAGCTTGGACAGGAGGTATCAGCCCCAGCATTTT
clone_size: NA; d_call: NA; j_call: TRBJ2-2; v_call: TRBV9; cdr3_aa: CASSAPLEGQNTGELFF; cdr3_nt: TGTGCCAGCAGCGCCCCCCTTGAGGGACAGAACACCGGGGAGCTGTTTTTT
clone_size: NA; d_call: NA; j_call: TRBJ2-1; v_call: TRBV5-1; cdr3_aa: CASSSSIEQFF; cdr3_nt: TGCGCCAGCAGCTCGAGTATTGAGCAGTTCTTC
clone_size: NA; d_call: NA; j_call: TRBJ2-3; v_call: TRBV7-9; cdr3_aa: CASSPGQSITDTQYF; cdr3_nt: TGTGCCAGCAGCCCCGGACAGAGCATTACAGATACGCAGTATTTT
clone_size: NA; d_call: TRBD1; j_call: TRBJ2-2; v_call: TRBV29-1; cdr3_aa: CSVLGQGWELTGELFF; cdr3_nt: TGCAGCGTGCTGGGACAGGGGTGGGAGTTAACCGGGGAGCTGTTTTTT
clone_size: NA; d_call: TRBD1; j_call: TRBJ2-4; v_call: TRBV2; cdr3_aa: CASRETGTSKNIQYF; cdr3_nt: TGTGCCAGCAGGGAGACAGGGACCTCCAAAAACATTCAGTACTTC
clone_size: NA; d_call: TRBD1; j_call: TRBJ1-2; v_call: TRBV4-2; cdr3_aa: CASSRRTGSGYGYTF; cdr3_nt: TGTGCCAGCAGCCGCCGGACAGGGTCTGGCTATGGCTACACCTTC
clone_size: NA; d_call: TRBD2; j_call: TRBJ2-5; v_call: TRBV6-6; cdr3_aa: CANSYATSGNPDEQYF; cdr3_nt: TGTGCCAACAGTTACGCTACTAGCGGGAACCCCGATGAGCAGTACTTC
clone_size: many; d_call: TRBD2; j_call: TRBJ2-7; v_call: TRBV4-3; cdr3_aa: CASSPGGGMYEQYF; cdr3_nt: TGCGCCAGCAGCCCCGGGGGGGGAATGTACGAGCAGTACTTC
clone_size: few; d_call: TRBD1; j_call: TRBJ1-2; v_call: TRBV20-1; cdr3_aa: CSASSSGGYGYTF; cdr3_nt: TGCAGTGCTAGTTCTTCAGGGGGCTATGGCTACACCTTC
clone_size: NA; d_call: TRBD2; j_call: TRBJ2-1; v_call: TRBV11-2; cdr3_aa: CASSPLAGGQYNEQFF; cdr3_nt: TGTGCCAGCAGCCCACTAGCGGGAGGGCAATACAATGAGCAGTTCTTC
clone_size: NA; d_call: NA; j_call: TRBJ2-3; v_call: TRBV6-1; cdr3_aa: CASSEGKPYTDTQYF; cdr3_nt: TGTGCCTCGAGCGAGGGGAAACCCTACACAGATACGCAGTATTTT
clone_size: NA; d_call: TRBD1; j_call: TRBJ2-2; v_call: TRBV18; cdr3_aa: CASGRTGETGELFF; cdr3_nt: TGTGCCAGCGGCCGGACAGGGGAAACCGGGGAGCTGTTTTTT
clone_size: few; d_call: TRBD1; j_call: TRBJ2-3; v_call: TRBV19; cdr3_aa: CAISDRDRGEDTQYF; cdr3_nt: TGTGCCATTTCGGACCGGGACAGGGGGGAAGATACGCAGTATTTT
clone_size: few; d_call: TRBD1; j_call: TRBJ1-4; v_call: TRBV3-1; cdr3_aa: CASSHHYGTGLPKLFF; cdr3_nt: TGTGCCAGCAGCCATCACTACGGGACAGGCCTCCCAAAACTGTTTTTT
clone_size: few; d_call: NA; j_call: TRBJ2-7; v_call: TRBV7-2; cdr3_aa: CASSLEAGLTYEQYF; cdr3_nt: TGTGCCAGCAGCTTAGAAGCTGGACTAACCTACGAGCAGTACTTC
clone_size: NA; d_call: NA; j_call: TRBJ2-7; v_call: TRBV27; cdr3_aa: CASDSSSYEQYF; cdr3_nt: TGTGCCAGTGACAGTAGCTCCTACGAGCAGTACTTC
clone_size: few; d_call: NA; j_call: TRBJ1-1; v_call: TRBV29-1; cdr3_aa: CSVADSGRGGAEAFF; cdr3_nt: TGCAGCGTCGCAGACAGTGGGAGAGGGGGTGCTGAAGCTTTCTTT
clone_size: NA; d_call: NA; j_call: TRBJ2-3; v_call: TRBV7-9; cdr3_aa: CASSFSLYLSTDTQYF; cdr3_nt: TGTGCCAGCAGCTTTTCGCTCTACCTTTCCACAGATACGCAGTATTTT
clone_size: few; d_call: TRBD2; j_call: TRBJ2-3; v_call: TRBV24-1; cdr3_aa: CATSDQRGGISTDTQYF; cdr3_nt: TGTGCCACCAGTGATCAGCGGGGGGGCATATCCACAGATACGCAGTATTTT
clone_size: few; d_call: NA; j_call: TRBJ1-3; v_call: TRBV4-2; cdr3_aa: CASSDGGNTIYF; cdr3_nt: TGTGCCAGCAGCGACGGTGGAAACACCATATATTTT
clone_size: NA; d_call: TRBD1; j_call: TRBJ1-1; v_call: TRBV6-5; cdr3_aa: CASSKAGGQRRAFF; cdr3_nt: TGTGCCAGCAGCAAAGCAGGGGGCCAACGGAGGGCTTTCTTT
clone_size: NA; d_call: TRBD2; j_call: TRBJ2-1; v_call: TRBV5-1; cdr3_aa: CASSFTPLAGGLGNEQFF; cdr3_nt: TGCGCCAGCAGCTTTACCCCCTTAGCGGGAGGTCTGGGGAATGAGCAGTTCTTC